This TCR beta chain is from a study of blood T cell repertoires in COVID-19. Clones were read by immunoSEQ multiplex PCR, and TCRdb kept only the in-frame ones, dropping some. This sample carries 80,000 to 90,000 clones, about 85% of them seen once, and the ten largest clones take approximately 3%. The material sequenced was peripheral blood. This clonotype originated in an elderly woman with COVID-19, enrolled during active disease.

The CDR3 spells CASSPLRYEQYF. The CDR3 DNA sequence: TGTGCCAGCTCACCCCTGAGATACGAGCAGTACTTC. This chain links TRBV18 with TRBJ2-7, with unresolved D. The CDR3 has 12 residues. CDR1 and CDR2 (germline): KGHSH, LQKENI. V lost 3 bases and J 4 bases, leaving 7 bases between the germline ends.